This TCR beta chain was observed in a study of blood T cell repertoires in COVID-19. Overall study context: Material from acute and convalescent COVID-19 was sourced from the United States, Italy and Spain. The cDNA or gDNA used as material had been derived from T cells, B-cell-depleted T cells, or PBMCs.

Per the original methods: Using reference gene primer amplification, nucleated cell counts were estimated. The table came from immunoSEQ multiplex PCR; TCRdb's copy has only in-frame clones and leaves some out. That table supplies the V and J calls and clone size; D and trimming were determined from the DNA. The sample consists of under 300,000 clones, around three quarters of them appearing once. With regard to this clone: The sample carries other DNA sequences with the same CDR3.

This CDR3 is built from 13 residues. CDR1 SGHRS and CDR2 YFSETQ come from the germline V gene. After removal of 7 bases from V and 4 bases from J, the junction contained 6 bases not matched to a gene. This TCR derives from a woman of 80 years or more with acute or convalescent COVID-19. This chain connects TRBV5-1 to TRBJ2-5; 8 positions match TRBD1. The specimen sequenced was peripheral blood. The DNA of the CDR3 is TGCGCCAGCTCCCAGGGGGCTCGAGAGACCCAGTACTTC. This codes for CASSQGARETQYF.